Following are 8 T cell receptor beta chains from one sample sequenced in a study of vaccination and CD4 T cells after COVID-19. Sequencing of DNA taken from cultured CD4+ T cells relied on the Oncomine TCR Beta short-read assay. TCRdb reanalysed the PCR reads using MiXCR and keeps one entry per CDR3 protein. The sample yields about 16,000 distinct CDR3 sequences, less than 75% seen once. The treatment: approximately nine-day PBMC culture with coronavirus spike peptide pools or control peptides (ViraFEST assay). The antigens for these receptors are not known. Material for sequencing was CD4+ T cells from blood, cultured in vitro. The receptors shown here come from a human donor who had recovered from COVID-19.

This clonotype has just a few counts. The chain is built from TRBV10-3 and TRBJ2-3; D gene unclear. The V and J ends lost 6 bases and 1 base respectively, with 11 bases between them. The germline gives CDR1 ENHRY, CDR2 SYGVKD. The CDR3 runs to 14 residues. CDR3 DNA sequence: TGTGCCATCAGCGCCAACGCGGGCACAGATACGCAGTATTTT. Translating it yields CAISANAGTDTQYF.

The rearrangement links TRBV19 to TRBJ2-7; tentatively, D is TRBD2 (6 bases). V was cut by 1 base and J by 7 bases, with 23 bases left in between. The CDR3 loop spans 17 amino acids. CDR1 and CDR2 from the germline V gene are LNHDA and SQIVND (reference sequence). CDR3 in amino acids: CASSIVPGLEIRREQYF. In DNA, the CDR3 is TGTGCCAGTAGTATAGTACCGGGACTCGAAATTCGGAGGGAGCAGTACTTC.

V is TRBV30 and J is TRBJ1-2, with a possible D match to TRBD1 (5 bases). V dropped 1 base and J dropped 1 base, with 13 bases sitting between them. The CDR3 contains 15 residues. Germline lookup yields CDR1 GTSNPN and CDR2 SVGIG (reference sequence). CDR3 DNA sequence: TGTGCCTGGAGTGGGGGGTCCCTTTATAACTATGGCTACACCTTC. Amino acid sequence: CAWSGGSLYNYGYTF.

This clonotype was counted between two and nine times. This sequence joins TRBV6-5 and TRBJ1-6; D is unclear. V was shortened by 3 bases and J by 10 bases, with 10 bases between the two germline ends. In germline, CDR1 is MNHEY, CDR2 SVGAGI. This CDR3 contains 13 residues. CDR3 protein: CASSYSENSPLHF. The CDR3, as DNA: TGTGCCAGCAGTTATAGTGAGAACTCACCCCTCCACTTT.

The rearrangement links TRBV14 to TRBJ1-1, with D uncertain. The germline V gene has CDR1 SGHDN and CDR2 FVKESK. This CDR3 is built from 13 residues. Deletions cut 4 bases from V and 0 bases from J, with 6 bases between. The CDR3 region is CASSPQLNTEAFF. The DNA for the CDR3 is TGTGCCAGCAGCCCCCAGCTGAACACTGAAGCTTTCTTT. Looking up the rest from reference TRBV14 and TRBJ1-1 gives the full variable domain: EAGVTQFPSHSVIEKGQTVTLRCDPISGHDNLYWYRRVMGKEIKFLLHFVKESKQDESGMPNNRFLAERTGGTYSTLKVQPAELEDSGVYFCASSPQLNTEAFFGQGTRLTVV.

V usage is TRBV20-1 and J usage is TRBJ2-3; TRBD1 is a possible D gene (7 bases). This CDR3 has 15 amino acids. V lost 5 bases and J lost 9, with 24 bases in between. Germline V gives CDR1 DFQATT, CDR2 SNEGSKA (reference sequence). CDR3 coding DNA: TGCAGTGCTTCCCACCCCCAGGGGGGATTATGGACGCAGTATTTT. Residues: CSASHPQGGLWTQYF.

This sequence joins TRBV6-1 and TRBJ2-5; TRBD1 matches at 7 bases. The germline V gene encodes CDR1 MNHNS and CDR2 SASEGT. V shed 2 bases and J 4 bases; nucleotides not matched to a gene: 4. This CDR3 has 14 amino acids. CDR3 amino acids: CASSEMPGGETQYF. The CDR3 DNA is TGTGCCAGCAGTGAAATGCCAGGGGGAGAGACCCAGTACTTC.

The rearrangement uses TRBV20-1 and TRBJ2-7; D not resolved. CDR1 DFQATT and CDR2 SNEGSKA come from the germline V gene (reference sequence). V was shortened by 5 bases and J by 9 bases, with 23 bases between the two germline ends. The CDR3 contains 14 residues. DNA of the CDR3: TGCAGTGCTCGCCCGGGCCCTTTCGACCAAGGGCAGTACTTC. It yields the protein CSARPGPFDQGQYF.